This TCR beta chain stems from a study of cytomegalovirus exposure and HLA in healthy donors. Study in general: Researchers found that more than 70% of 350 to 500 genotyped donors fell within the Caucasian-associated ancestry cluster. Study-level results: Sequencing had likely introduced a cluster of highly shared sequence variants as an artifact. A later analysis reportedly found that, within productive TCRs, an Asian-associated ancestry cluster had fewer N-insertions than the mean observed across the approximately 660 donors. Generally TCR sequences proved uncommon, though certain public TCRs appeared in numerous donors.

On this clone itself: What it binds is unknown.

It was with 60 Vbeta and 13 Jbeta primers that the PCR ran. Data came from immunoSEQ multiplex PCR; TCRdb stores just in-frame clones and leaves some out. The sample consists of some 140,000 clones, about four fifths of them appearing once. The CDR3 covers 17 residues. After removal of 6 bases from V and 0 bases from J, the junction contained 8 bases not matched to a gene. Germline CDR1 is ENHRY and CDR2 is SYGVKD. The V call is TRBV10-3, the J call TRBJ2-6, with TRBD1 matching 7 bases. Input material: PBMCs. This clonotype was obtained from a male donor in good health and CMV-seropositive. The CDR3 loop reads CAISDREEASGANVLTF. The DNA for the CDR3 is TGTGCCATCAGCGACAGGGAAGAGGCCTCTGGGGCCAACGTCCTGACTTTC.